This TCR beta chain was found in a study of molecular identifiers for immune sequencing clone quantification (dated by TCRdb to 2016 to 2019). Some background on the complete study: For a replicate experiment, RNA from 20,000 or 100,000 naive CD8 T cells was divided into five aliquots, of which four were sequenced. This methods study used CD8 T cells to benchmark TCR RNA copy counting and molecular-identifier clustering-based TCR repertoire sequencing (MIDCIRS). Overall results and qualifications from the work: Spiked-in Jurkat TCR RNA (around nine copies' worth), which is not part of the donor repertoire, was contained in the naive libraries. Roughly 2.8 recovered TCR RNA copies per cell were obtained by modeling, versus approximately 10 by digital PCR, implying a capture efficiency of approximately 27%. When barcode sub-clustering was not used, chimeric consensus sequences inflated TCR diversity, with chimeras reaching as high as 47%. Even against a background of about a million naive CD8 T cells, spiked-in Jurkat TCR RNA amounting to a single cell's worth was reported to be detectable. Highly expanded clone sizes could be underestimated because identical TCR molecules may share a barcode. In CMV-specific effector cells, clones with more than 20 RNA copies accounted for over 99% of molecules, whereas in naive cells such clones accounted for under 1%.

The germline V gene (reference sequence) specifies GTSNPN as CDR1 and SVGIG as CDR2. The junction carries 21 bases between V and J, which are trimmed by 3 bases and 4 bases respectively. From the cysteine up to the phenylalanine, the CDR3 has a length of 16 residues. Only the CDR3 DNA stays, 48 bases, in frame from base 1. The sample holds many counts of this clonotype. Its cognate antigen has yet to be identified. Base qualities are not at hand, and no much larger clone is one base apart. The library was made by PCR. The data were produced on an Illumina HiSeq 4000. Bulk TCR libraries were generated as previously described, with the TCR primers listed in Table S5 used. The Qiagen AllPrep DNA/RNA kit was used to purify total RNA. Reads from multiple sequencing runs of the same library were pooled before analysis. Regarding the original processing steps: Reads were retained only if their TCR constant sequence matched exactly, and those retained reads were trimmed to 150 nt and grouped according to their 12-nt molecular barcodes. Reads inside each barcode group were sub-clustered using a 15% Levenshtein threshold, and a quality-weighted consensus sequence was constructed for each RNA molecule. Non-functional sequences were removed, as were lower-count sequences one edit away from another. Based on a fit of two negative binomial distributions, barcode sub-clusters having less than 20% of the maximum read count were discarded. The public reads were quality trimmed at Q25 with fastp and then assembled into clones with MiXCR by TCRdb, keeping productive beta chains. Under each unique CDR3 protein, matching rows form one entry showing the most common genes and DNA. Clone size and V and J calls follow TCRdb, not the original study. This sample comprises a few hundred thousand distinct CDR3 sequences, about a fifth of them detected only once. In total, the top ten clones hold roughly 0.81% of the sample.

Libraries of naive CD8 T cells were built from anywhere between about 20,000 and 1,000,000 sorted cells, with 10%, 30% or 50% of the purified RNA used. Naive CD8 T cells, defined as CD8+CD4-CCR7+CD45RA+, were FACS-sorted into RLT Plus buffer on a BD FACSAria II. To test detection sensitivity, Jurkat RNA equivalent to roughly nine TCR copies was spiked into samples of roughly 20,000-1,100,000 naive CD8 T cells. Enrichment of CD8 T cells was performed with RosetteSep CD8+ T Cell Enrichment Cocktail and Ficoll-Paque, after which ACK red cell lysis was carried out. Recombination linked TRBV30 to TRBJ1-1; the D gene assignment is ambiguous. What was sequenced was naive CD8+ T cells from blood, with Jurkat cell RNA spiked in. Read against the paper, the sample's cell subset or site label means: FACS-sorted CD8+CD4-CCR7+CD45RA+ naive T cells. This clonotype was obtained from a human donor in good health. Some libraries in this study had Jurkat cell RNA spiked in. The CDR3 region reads CAWRSEVWVSATEAFF. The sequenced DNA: TGTGCCTGGAGGTCGGAGGTCTGGGTTAGTGCCACTGAAGCTTTCTTT.